Sequencing of this T cell receptor beta chain was carried out in a study of shared clonotypes between healthy human individuals. Clones were read by immunoSEQ multiplex PCR, and TCRdb kept only the in-frame ones, dropping some. In the table there are about 870,000 clones, 80% to 95% of which are singletons. The V gene's germline CDR1 is MGHRA and CDR2 YSYEKL. This CDR3 region has 16 residues. The ends were cut back, 0 bases at V and 2 bases at J, with 11 bases in the middle. Terminally differentiated effector memory CD45RA+ cells were left out of the naive CD8 fraction, which was CD45RO-negative and positively selected for CCR7.

The V call is TRBV4-1, the J call TRBJ2-1; D uncertain. The origin of this receptor is a man aged 30-40 years in good health. Input material: naive CD8+ T cells sorted from blood. In nucleotides, the CDR3 is TGCGCCAGCAGCCAAGAAGGTGGTACGACCTACAATGAGCAGTTCTTC. Protein product: CASSQEGGTTYNEQFF.